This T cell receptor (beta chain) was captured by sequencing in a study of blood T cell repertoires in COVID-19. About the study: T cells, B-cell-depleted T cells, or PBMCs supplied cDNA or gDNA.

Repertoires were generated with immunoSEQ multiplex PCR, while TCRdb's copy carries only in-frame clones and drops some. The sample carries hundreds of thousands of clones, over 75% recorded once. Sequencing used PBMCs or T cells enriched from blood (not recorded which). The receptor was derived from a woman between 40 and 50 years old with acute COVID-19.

This CDR3 reads CASSPGLAAYEQYF. The CDR3 nucleotides read TGTGCCAGCAGCCCCGGACTAGCGGCGTACGAGCAGTACTTC. This sequence joins TRBV7-2 and TRBJ2-7; 10 bases align to TRBD2. The germline gives CDR1 SGHTA, CDR2 FQGNSA. There are 14 residues in the CDR3. Losses at the gene ends were 5 bases for V and 4 bases for J; bases not matched to a gene: 5.